Listed here are 16 T cell receptor beta chains from one sample, sequenced in a study of cytomegalovirus exposure and HLA in healthy donors. With 60 Vbeta and 13 Jbeta primers, the PCR was carried out. Produced via immunoSEQ multiplex PCR; TCRdb's table is partial and in-frame only. The sample comprises some 220,000 clones, 85% to 90% of which are singletons, and 1% rests with the top ten. Specimen: PBMCs. The origin of the receptors is a young woman in good health and CMV-seronegative.

CDR3 bases: TGCGCCAGCACACGTCCGGCGAGGCACGAGCAGTACTTC. Protein sequence: CASTRPARHEQYF. V and J are TRBV10-2 and TRBJ2-7, with D unresolved. The CDR3 runs to 13 residues. V was shortened by 7 bases and J by 5 bases, with 15 bases between the two germline ends. Germline CDR1 and CDR2: WSHSY and SAAADI.

This clone was seen a few times. The chain combines TRBV2 with TRBJ1-3; D not certain. The V end was cut by 6 bases, the J end by 8 bases, with 11 bases between. Germline loops: CDR1 SNHLY, CDR2 FYNNEI. CDR3 size: 12 residues. CDR3 sequence: CASRRPGYTIYF. The CDR3, as DNA: TGTGCCAGCAGGAGGCCCGGATACACCATATATTTT.

The rearrangement uses TRBV10-1 and TRBJ2-7; TRBD2 matches 10 bases. Germline trimming cut 5 bases from V and 1 base from J; bases unmatched to any gene: 5. The CDR3 is 15 amino acids. CDR1 and CDR2 from the germline V gene are WNHNN and SYGVQD (reference sequence). CDR3 sequence reads: CASSTKREGSYEQYF. Here the CDR3 DNA reads TGCGCCAGCAGTACCAAGCGGGAGGGATCCTACGAGCAGTACTTC.

The rearrangement uses TRBV5-1 and TRBJ2-2; D might be TRBD1 (5 bases). The CDR3 is 14 amino acids. The ends were cut back, 4 bases at V and 3 bases at J, with 10 bases in the middle. From germline, CDR1 is SGHRS and CDR2 YFSETQ. The CDR3 reads CASSGAVYTGELFF. The CDR3 DNA reads as TGCGCCAGCAGCGGGGCGGTATACACCGGGGAGCTGTTTTTT.

This chain uses TRBV7-9 with TRBJ1-1; D gene uncertain. The germline V and J ends were trimmed by 1 base and 4 bases, with 16 bases remaining between them. The CDR3 spans 16 residues. Germline CDR1 SEHNR, CDR2 FQNEAQ (reference sequence). The DNA for the CDR3 is TGTGCCAGCAGCTTAGGTGAGAGTATAATCGGCACTGAAGCTTTCTTT. This translates into CASSLGESIIGTEAFF.

The rearrangement links TRBV18 to TRBJ1-1; the D gene is possibly TRBD1 (6 bases). Between the trimmed V and J ends, which lost 7 bases and 1 base, there was a span of 13 bases. Germline CDR1 is KGHSH and CDR2 is LQKENI. The CDR3 extends over 14 amino acids. CDR3 amino acids: CASLFGQQNTEAFF. The CDR3 DNA reads TGTGCCAGCTTGTTCGGACAGCAGAACACTGAAGCTTTCTTT.

As DNA, the CDR3 is TGTGCCACCCAAGGAGCAAGGACAGGGGACGAGACCCAGTACTTC. This codes for CATQGARTGDETQYF. The chain recombines TRBV15 with TRBJ2-5; 9 bases fit TRBD1. CDR3 size: 15 residues. V gave up 8 bases and J gave up 5 bases; unmatched junction bases: 12. Germline CDR1 reads LNHNV; CDR2 reads YYDKDF (reference sequence). The full variable domain, rest sourced from reference TRBV15 and TRBJ2-5, is DAMVIQNPRYQVTQFGKPVTLSCSQTLNHNVMYWYQQKSSQAPKLLFHYYDKDFNNEADTPDNFQSRRPNTSFCFLDIRSPGLGDTAMYLCATQGARTGDETQYFGPGTRLLVL.

This clone came up a few times. This chain connects TRBV2 to TRBJ1-2; the match to TRBD1 covers 11 bases. This CDR3 region has 15 residues. CDR1 and CDR2 (germline): SNHLY, FYNNEI. The V and J ends lost 6 bases and 3 bases, in that order; junction bases with no gene match: 6. The CDR3 nucleotides read TGTGCCAGCAGCAACCCGGGACAGGGGGACTATGGCTACACCTTC. Translation: CASSNPGQGDYGYTF.

The chain links TRBV5-1 to TRBJ2-5; D is possibly TRBD2 (6 bases). In germline, CDR1 is SGHRS, CDR2 YFSETQ. Trimming took off 0 bases at V and 3 bases at J, with 12 bases between the two ends. The CDR3 covers 15 residues. CDR3 in amino acids: CASSLVGGTEETQYF. The CDR3 DNA sequence: TGCGCCAGCAGCTTGGTGGGGGGTACGGAAGAGACCCAGTACTTC.

The sample holds one count of this clone. The V call is TRBV19, the J call TRBJ2-7, with D perhaps TRBD2 (5 bases). This CDR3 is 14 amino acids long. The V end lost 6 bases, the J end lost 2 bases, and 14 bases lay between the germline ends. The germline V gene has CDR1 LNHDA and CDR2 SQIVND (reference sequence). The CDR3 DNA follows: TGTGCCAGTAGCGCCGCCGGAGGACCCTACGAGCAGTACTTC. Amino acid sequence: CASSAAGGPYEQYF.

V and J are TRBV11-3 and TRBJ2-7; TRBD2 is a possible D gene (6 bases). The CDR3 has 16 amino acids. Germline CDR1 reads SGHNT; CDR2 reads YENEEA. The V and J ends lost 5 bases and 0 bases respectively, with 17 bases between them. The CDR3 loop is CASSDIAGPSSYEQYF. In nucleotides, the CDR3 is TGTGCCAGCAGCGATATCGCGGGGCCAAGCTCCTACGAGCAGTACTTC.

This sequence joins TRBV5-4 and TRBJ2-7; no definite D call. There are 13 residues in the CDR3. Trimming left V 0 bases short and J 2 bases short, with 6 bases between. Germline V lookup: CDR1 SGHNT, CDR2 YYREEE (reference sequence). The CDR3 DNA follows: TGTGCCAGCAGCTTGGGCGGCACCTACGAGCAGTACTTC. Protein sequence: CASSLGGTYEQYF. Supplemented by reference TRBV5-4 and TRBJ2-7, the full variable domain reads ETGVTQSPTHLIKTRGQQVTLRCSSQSGHNTVSWYQQALGQGPQFIFQYYREEENGRGNFPPRFSGLQFPNYSSELNVNALELDDSALYLCASSLGGTYEQYFGPGTRLTVT.

The chain couples TRBV9 to TRBJ1-2; the D is unclear. The V end was cut by 1 base, the J end by 0 bases, with 10 bases between. Germline CDR1 is SGDLS and CDR2 is YYNGEE. The CDR3 has 15 amino acids. The CDR3 sequence is CASSVSRNPNYGYTF. The CDR3 DNA follows: TGTGCCAGCAGCGTAAGCCGCAATCCTAACTATGGCTACACCTTC.

This clone is a singleton in its sample. V is TRBV5-5 and J is TRBJ1-2; D may be TRBD1 (5 bases). In germline, CDR1 is SGHKS, CDR2 YYEKEE (reference sequence). CDR3 length equals 15 residues. Trimming stripped 2 bases from V and 4 bases from J, with 15 bases between. This CDR3 is CASSLTYQGSYGYTF. CDR3 nucleotides: TGTGCCAGCAGCTTAACCTATCAGGGAAGCTATGGCTACACCTTC.

This chain joins TRBV29-1 and TRBJ2-5; 14 positions agree with TRBD2. Germline values: CDR1 SQVTM, CDR2 ANQGSEA. V dropped 3 bases and J dropped 3; count of bases not matched to a gene: 9. The CDR3 sequence is 17 residues long. For the CDR3, the DNA is TGCAGCGTTGATGGGACTAGCGGGAGCAGTGTGGAAGAGACCCAGTACTTC. It is translated as CSVDGTSGSSVEETQYF.

The chain combines TRBV2 with TRBJ2-4; the match to TRBD2 covers 16 bases. Per the germline V gene, CDR1 is SNHLY and CDR2 is FYNNEI. The CDR3 has 17 residues. Losses at the gene ends were 4 bases for V and 3 bases for J; bases not matched to a gene: 3. The CDR3, as DNA: TGTGCCAGCAGTGCCGGGACTAGCGGGAGGGACAAAAACATTCAGTACTTC. This translates into CASSAGTSGRDKNIQYF.